Described below is a single TCR beta chain sequence and its context. This CDR3 has 17 amino acids. Trimming cost V 7 bases and J 3 bases, with 25 bases left between them. CDR1 and CDR2 from the germline V gene are SGHRS and YFSETQ. The sample comes from a study of blood T cell repertoires in COVID-19. Study in general: Sample material is recorded as cDNA or gDNA derived from T cells, B-cell-depleted T cells, or PBMCs.

Clones were read by immunoSEQ multiplex PCR, and TCRdb kept only the in-frame ones, dropping some. Here the sample spans 60,000 to 100,000 clones, 85% to 90% being singletons. This receptor was obtained from a man between 50 and 59 years old with active COVID-19. The chain employs TRBV5-1 and TRBJ1-1; weak D call: TRBD1 (5 bases). What was sequenced was peripheral blood. The CDR3 DNA follows: TGCGCCAGCGGCGATCTATTGTCAGGGCCGGGGGACACTGAAGCTTTCTTT. Its protein is CASGDLLSGPGDTEAFF.